This T cell receptor beta chain emerged from a study of post-analysis software for immune sequencing data. At the level of the study: The disease courses covered relapsing-remitting, secondary progressive and progressive-relapsing multiple sclerosis.

CDR3 length: 15 residues. The V segment lost 2 bases and the J segment 5 bases; nucleotides outside the gene matches: 5. From germline, CDR1 is MRHNA and CDR2 SNTAGT. A word on this clonotype: Its antigen is still unknown.

General study findings and limits: There were four or five TRBV segments more frequent in patients than controls, and TRBV5-6, TRBV5-1 and TRBV20-1 were among them. Those with multiple sclerosis, the patient group, showed significantly lower normalized Chao1 diversity than controls. Under the F measure, samples that were prepared in one batch clustered strongly together.

TCR beta cDNA libraries included unique molecular identifiers. It was from about 1 to 10 million T cells that about half a million cDNA molecules came. A single record per CDR3 protein comes from TCRdb applying MiXCR to the PCR reads. The sample comprises some 690,000 distinct CDR3 sequences, 55% to 60% of which are singletons, and approximately 10% rests with the top ten. This chain links TRBV6-4 with TRBJ2-3, with TRBD2 matching 9 bases. This receptor was obtained from a girl aged 2-10 years with multiple sclerosis. Source material: blood. For the CDR3, the DNA is TGTGCCAGCAGTGACGGCGGGAGGGCCGGAGATACGCAGTATTTT. Translating gives CASSDGGRAGDTQYF.